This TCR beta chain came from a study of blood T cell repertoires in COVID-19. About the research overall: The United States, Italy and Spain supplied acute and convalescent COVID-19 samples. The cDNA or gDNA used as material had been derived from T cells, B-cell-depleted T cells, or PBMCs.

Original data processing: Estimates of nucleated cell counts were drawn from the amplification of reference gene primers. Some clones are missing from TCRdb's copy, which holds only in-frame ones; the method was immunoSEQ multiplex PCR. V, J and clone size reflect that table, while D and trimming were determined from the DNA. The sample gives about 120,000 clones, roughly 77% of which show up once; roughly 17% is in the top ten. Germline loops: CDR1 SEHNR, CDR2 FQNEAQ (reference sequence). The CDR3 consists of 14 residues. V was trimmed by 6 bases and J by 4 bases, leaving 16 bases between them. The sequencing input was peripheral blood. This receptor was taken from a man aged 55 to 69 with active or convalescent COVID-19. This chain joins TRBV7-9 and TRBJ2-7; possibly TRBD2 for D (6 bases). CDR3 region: CASRLSGLGYEQYF. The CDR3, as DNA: TGTGCCAGCAGACTTAGCGGTCTGGGGTACGAGCAGTACTTC.